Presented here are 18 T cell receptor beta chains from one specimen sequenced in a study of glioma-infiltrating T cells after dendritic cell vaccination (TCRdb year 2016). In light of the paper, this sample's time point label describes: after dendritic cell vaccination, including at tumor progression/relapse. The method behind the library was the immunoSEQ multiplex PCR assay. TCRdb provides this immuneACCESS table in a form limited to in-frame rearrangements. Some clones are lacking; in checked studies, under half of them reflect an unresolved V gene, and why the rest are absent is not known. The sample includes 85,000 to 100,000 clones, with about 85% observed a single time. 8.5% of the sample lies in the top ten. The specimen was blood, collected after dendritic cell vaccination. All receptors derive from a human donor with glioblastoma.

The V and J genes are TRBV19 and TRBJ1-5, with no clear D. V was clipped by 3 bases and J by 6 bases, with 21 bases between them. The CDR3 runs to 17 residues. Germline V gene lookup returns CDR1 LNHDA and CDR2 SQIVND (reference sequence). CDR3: CASSIEFWAVVGQPQHF. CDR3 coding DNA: TGTGCCAGTAGTATCGAGTTTTGGGCAGTTGTCGGTCAGCCCCAGCATTTT.

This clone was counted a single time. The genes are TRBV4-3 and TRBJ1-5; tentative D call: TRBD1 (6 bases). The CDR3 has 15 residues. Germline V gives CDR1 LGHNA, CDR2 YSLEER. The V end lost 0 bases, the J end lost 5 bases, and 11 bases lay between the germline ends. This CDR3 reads CASSQEYRVDQPQHF. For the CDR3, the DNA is TGCGCCAGCAGCCAAGAGTACAGGGTCGATCAGCCCCAGCATTTT.

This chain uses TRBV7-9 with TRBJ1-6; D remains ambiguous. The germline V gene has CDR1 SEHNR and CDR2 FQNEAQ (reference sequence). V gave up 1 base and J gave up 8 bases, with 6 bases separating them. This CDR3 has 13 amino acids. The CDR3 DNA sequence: TGTGCCAGCAGCTTAGATCGAGATTCACCCCTCCACTTT. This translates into CASSLDRDSPLHF. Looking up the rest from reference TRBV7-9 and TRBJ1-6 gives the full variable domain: DTGVSQNPRHKITKRGQNVTFRCDPISEHNRLYWYRQTLGQGPEFLTYFQNEAQLEKSRLLSDRFSAERPKGSFSTLEIQRTEQGDSAMYLCASSLDRDSPLHFGNGTRLTVT.

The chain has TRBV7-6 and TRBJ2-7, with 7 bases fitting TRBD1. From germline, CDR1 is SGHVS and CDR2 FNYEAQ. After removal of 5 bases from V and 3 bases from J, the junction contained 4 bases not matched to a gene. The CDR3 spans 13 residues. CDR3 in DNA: TGTGCCAGCAGCAAGGGACAGAGCTACGAGCAGTACTTC. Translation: CASSKGQSYEQYF.

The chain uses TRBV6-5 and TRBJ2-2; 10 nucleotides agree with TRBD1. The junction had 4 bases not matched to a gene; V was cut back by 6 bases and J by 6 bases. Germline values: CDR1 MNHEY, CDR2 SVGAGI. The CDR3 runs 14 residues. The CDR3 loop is CASRGTGEAGELFF. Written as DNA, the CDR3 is TGTGCCAGCAGGGGGACAGGGGAGGCCGGGGAGCTGTTTTTT.

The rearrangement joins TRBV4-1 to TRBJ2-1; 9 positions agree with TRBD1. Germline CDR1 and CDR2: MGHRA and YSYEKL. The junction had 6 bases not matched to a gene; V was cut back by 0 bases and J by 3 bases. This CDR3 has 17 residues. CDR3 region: CASSQDQVTGGYNEQFF. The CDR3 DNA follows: TGCGCCAGCAGCCAAGATCAGGTGACAGGGGGCTACAATGAGCAGTTCTTC.

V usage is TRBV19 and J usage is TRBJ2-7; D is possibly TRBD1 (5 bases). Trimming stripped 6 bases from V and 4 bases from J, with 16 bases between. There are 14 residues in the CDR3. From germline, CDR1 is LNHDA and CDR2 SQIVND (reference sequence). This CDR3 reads CASSGAGIAYEQYF. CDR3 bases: TGTGCCAGTAGCGGCGCAGGGATCGCTTACGAGCAGTACTTC.

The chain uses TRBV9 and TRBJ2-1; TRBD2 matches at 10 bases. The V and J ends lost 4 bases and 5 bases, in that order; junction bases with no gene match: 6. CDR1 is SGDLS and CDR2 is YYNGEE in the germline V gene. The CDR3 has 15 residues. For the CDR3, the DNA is TGTGCCAGCAGCCCGAGCGGGAGGGCCGACAATGAGCAGTTCTTC. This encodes CASSPSGRADNEQFF. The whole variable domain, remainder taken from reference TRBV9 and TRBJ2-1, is DSGVTQTPKHLITATGQRVTLRCSPRSGDLSVYWYQQSLDQGLQFLIQYYNGEERAKGNILERFSAQQFPDLHSELNLSSLELGDSALYFCASSPSGRADNEQFFGPGTRLTVL.

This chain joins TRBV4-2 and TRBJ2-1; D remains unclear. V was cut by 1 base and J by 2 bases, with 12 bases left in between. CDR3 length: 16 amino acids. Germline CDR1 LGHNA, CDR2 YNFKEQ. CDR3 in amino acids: CASSQAESDPYNEQFF. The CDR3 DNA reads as TGTGCCAGCAGCCAAGCTGAGTCTGATCCCTACAATGAGCAGTTCTTC.

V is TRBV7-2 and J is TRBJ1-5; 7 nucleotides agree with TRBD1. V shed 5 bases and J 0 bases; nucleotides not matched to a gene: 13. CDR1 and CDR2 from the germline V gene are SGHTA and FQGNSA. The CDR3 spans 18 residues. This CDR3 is CASSPYSGQTPSNQPQHF. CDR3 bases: TGTGCCAGCAGCCCTTACTCGGGACAGACACCTAGCAATCAGCCCCAGCATTTT.

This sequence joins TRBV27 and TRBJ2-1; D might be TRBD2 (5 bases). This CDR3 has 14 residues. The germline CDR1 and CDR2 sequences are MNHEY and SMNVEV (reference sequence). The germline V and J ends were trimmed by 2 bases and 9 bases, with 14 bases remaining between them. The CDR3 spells CASSLNPDYSEQFF. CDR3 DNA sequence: TGTGCCAGCAGTTTAAACCCCGACTACTCTGAGCAGTTCTTC.

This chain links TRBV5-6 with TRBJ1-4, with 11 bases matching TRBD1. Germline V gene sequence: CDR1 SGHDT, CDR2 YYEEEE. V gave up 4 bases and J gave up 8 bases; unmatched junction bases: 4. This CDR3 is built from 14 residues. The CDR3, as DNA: TGTGCCAGCAGCCGGACAGGGGGCTACGAAAAACTGTTTTTT. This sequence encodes CASSRTGGYEKLFF.

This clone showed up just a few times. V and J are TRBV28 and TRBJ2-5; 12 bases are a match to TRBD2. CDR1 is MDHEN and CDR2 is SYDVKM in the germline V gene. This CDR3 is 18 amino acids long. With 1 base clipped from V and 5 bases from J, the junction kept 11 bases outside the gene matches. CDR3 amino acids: CASSLFRLAGAYRETQYF. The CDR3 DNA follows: TGTGCCAGCAGTTTATTTCGACTAGCGGGAGCCTATAGGGAGACCCAGTACTTC.

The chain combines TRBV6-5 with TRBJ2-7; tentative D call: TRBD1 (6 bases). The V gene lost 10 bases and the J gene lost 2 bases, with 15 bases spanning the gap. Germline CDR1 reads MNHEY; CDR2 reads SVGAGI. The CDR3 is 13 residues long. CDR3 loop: CATARQDPYEQYF. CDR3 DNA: TGTGCCACGGCCAGACAGGATCCCTACGAGCAGTACTTC.

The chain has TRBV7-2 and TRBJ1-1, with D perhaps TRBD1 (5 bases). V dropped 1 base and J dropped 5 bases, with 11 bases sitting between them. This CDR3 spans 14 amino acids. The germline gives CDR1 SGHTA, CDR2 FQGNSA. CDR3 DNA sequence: TGTGCCAGCAGCTTAGTCGGGGGGTGGACTGAAGCTTTCTTT. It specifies CASSLVGGWTEAFF. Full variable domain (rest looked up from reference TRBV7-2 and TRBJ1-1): GAGVSQSPSNKVTEKGKDVELRCDPISGHTALYWYRQSLGQGLEFLIYFQGNSAPDKSGLPSDRFSAERTGGSVSTLTIQRTQQEDSAVYLCASSLVGGWTEAFFGQGTRLTVV.

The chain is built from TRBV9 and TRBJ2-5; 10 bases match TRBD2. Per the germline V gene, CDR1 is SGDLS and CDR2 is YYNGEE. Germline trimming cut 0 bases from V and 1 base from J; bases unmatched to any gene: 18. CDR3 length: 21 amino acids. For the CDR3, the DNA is TGTGCCAGCAGCGTAGGGCCAACTAGCGGGATAGGGGGGGGACCCCAAGAGACCCAGTACTTC. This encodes CASSVGPTSGIGGGPQETQYF. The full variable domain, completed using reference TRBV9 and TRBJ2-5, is DSGVTQTPKHLITATGQRVTLRCSPRSGDLSVYWYQQSLDQGLQFLIQYYNGEERAKGNILERFSAQQFPDLHSELNLSSLELGDSALYFCASSVGPTSGIGGGPQETQYFGPGTRLLVL.

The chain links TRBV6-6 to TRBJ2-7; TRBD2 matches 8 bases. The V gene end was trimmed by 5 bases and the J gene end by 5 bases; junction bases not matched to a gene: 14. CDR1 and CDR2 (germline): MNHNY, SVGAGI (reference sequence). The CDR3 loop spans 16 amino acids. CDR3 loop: CASSGLGLARPDEQYF. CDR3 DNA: TGTGCCAGCAGTGGACTCGGACTAGCCCGGCCGGACGAGCAGTACTTC.

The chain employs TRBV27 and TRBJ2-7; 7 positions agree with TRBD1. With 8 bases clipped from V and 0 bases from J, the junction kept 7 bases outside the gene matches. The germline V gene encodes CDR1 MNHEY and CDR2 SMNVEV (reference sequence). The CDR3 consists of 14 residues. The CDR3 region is CASPGQAHSYEQYF. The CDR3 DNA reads TGTGCCAGCCCCGGACAGGCCCACTCCTACGAGCAGTACTTC.